These 10 T cell receptor beta chains originate from one sample sequenced in a study of cytomegalovirus exposure and HLA in healthy donors. PCR employed 60 Vbeta and 13 Jbeta primers. This table comes from immunoSEQ multiplex PCR, and its TCRdb copy is limited to in-frame clones, with some not included. The sample holds 130,000 or so clones. The material sequenced was PBMCs. All receptors come from a woman under 30 in good health and CMV-seronegative.

The chain links TRBV19 to TRBJ1-2; tentatively, D is TRBD1 (6 bases). V lost 8 bases and J lost 7, with 29 bases in between. The CDR3 sequence is 17 residues long. The germline CDR1 and CDR2 sequences are LNHDA and SQIVND (reference sequence). The CDR3 sequence: CASRTHNRDTKKGGYTF. CDR3 in DNA: TGTGCCAGTCGTACCCATAACCGGGACACGAAAAAGGGTGGCTACACCTTC.

V gene TRBV6-4 combines with J gene TRBJ2-3, with a weak D call TRBD2 (7 bases). CDR3 length: 18 residues. The V gene's germline CDR1 is MRHNA and CDR2 SNTAGT. V was shortened by 5 bases and J by 3 bases, with 24 bases between the two germline ends. The CDR3 bases are TGTGCCAGCAGTCCCGCGCGGGCTAGCGGAGGGGGAACAGATACGCAGTATTTT. It codes for CASSPARASGGGTDTQYF.

The rearrangement uses TRBV7-3 and TRBJ2-3; 7 nucleotides match TRBD2. J gave up 3 bases and V 6 bases, and 12 bases lay outside the gene matches. Germline assignment: CDR1 SGHTA and CDR2 FQGTGA. There are 16 residues in the CDR3. DNA for the CDR3: TGTGCCAGCAGTGCACTAGGGCTAGCGGCGACAGATACGCAGTATTTT. Translation: CASSALGLAATDTQYF.

The gene calls are TRBV6-5 and TRBJ2-5, with D possibly matching TRBD1 (6 bases). Trimming stripped 0 bases from V and 5 bases from J, with 16 bases between. This CDR3 region has 16 residues. Germline V CDR1 and CDR2: MNHEY, SVGAGI. The CDR3 loop reads CASSYSGQGQGETQYF. For the CDR3, the DNA is TGTGCCAGCAGTTACTCCGGGCAGGGGCAGGGGGAGACCCAGTACTTC.

This chain links TRBV9 with TRBJ1-5; 7 bases agree with TRBD1. Germline assignment: CDR1 SGDLS and CDR2 YYNGEE. The CDR3 has 14 amino acids. V trimming: 4 bases; J trimming: 7 bases; junction bases outside the gene matches: 8. CDR3 nucleotides: TGTGCCAGCAGCCCGGGGGACAGTCAACAGCCCCAGCATTTT. Translating gives CASSPGDSQQPQHF.

V gene TRBV30 combines with J gene TRBJ2-2, with 8 nucleotides matching TRBD2. CDR3 length: 17 residues. V dropped 2 bases and J dropped 0; count of bases not matched to a gene: 8. CDR1 is GTSNPN and CDR2 is SVGIG in the germline V gene (reference sequence). Here the CDR3 DNA reads TGTGCCTGGAGTTCACAGCGGACTAGCTCGAACACCGGGGAGCTGTTTTTT. It codes for CAWSSQRTSSNTGELFF.

This chain uses TRBV30 with TRBJ2-7; D might be TRBD2 (6 bases). Germline V gives CDR1 GTSNPN, CDR2 SVGIG (reference sequence). The CDR3 extends over 11 amino acids. V was clipped by 7 bases and J by 3 bases, with 10 bases between them. CDR3: CALGLYYEQYF. Written as DNA, the CDR3 is TGTGCCTTGGGACTTTACTACGAGCAGTACTTC.

The J gene is TRBJ2-7, the V gene TRBV6-5, with D possibly TRBD2 on 6 matching bases. The germline gives CDR1 MNHEY, CDR2 SVGAGI. The CDR3 covers 13 residues. The germline V and J ends were trimmed by 5 bases and 10 bases, with 18 bases remaining between them. The CDR3 DNA reads TGTGCCAGCAGTAGTAGACCGGGGGTGGGACAGTACGTC. Residues: CASSSRPGVGQYV.

This chain links TRBV7-6 with TRBJ1-2; 8 bases match TRBD1. There are 13 residues in the CDR3. V shed 2 bases, J shed 6 bases, and the junction held 2 bases outside the gene matches. CDR1 is SGHVS and CDR2 is FNYEAQ in the germline V gene. DNA of the CDR3: TGTGCCAGCAGCTTACAGGGGGCGCATGGCTACACCTTC. Amino acid sequence: CASSLQGAHGYTF. The full variable domain, completed using reference TRBV7-6 and TRBJ1-2, is GAGVSQSPRYKVTKRGQDVALRCDPISGHVSLYWYRQALGQGPEFLTYFNYEAQQDKSGLPNDRFSAERPEGSISTLTIQRTEQRDSAMYRCASSLQGAHGYTFGSGTRLTVV.

This rearrangement joins TRBV6-8 to TRBJ1-4; D unresolved. The CDR3 totals 15 residues. Trimming pared 0 bases from V and 8 bases from J, leaving 13 bases between. Germline V CDR1 and CDR2: MNHGY, SAAAGT. As DNA, the CDR3 is TGTGCCAGCAGTTACTCCCGACCGGGTACCGAAAAACTGTTTTTT. Translated, it gives CASSYSRPGTEKLFF.